One sample yielded the 20 T cell receptor beta chains listed below, sequenced in a study of CD8+CD57+ T cells in acquired aplastic anemia. The TCR beta profiling, which covered VDJ combination and CDR3 sequence, was carried out using genomic DNA as the template. TCRdb analysed the reads with MiXCR anew, one entry per CDR3 protein. The sample has under 250,000 distinct CDR3 sequences, over 55% seen once. Those patients picked for sequencing had displayed CD8+CD57+ cell expansion on flow cytometry. The specimen sequenced was sorted CD4+, CD8+, or CD8+CD57+ T cells (not recorded which) from PBMCs. The receptors originated from a human donor with aplastic anemia.

J is TRBJ1-5 and V is TRBV2, with 8 positions matching TRBD1. The CDR3 is 15 amino acids. The trim removed 8 bases at V and 3 bases at J, leaving 9 bases unmatched. The germline V gene encodes CDR1 SNHLY and CDR2 FYNNEI. The CDR3 loop is CASGEGQVANQPQHF. CDR3 DNA: TGTGCCAGCGGGGAGGGACAGGTGGCCAATCAGCCCCAGCATTTT.

In regard to this clonotype: This likely comes from a read error, as the CDR3 has no conserved phenylalanine or tryptophan at its end. V usage is TRBV7-8 and J usage is TRBJ2-7, with a tentative D call TRBD1 (5 bases). This CDR3 has 16 residues. The V end lost 1 base, the J end lost 3 bases, and 16 bases lay between the germline ends. Germline V CDR1 and CDR2: SGHVS, FQNEAQ. CDR3 nucleotide sequence: TGTGCCAGCAGCTTAGTAATTGGTGGGCAGGGCTACGAGCAGTACCTC. Its translation: CASSLVIGGQGYEQYL.

The chain combines TRBV10-3 with TRBJ2-1; D is perhaps TRBD2 (5 bases). The V end was cut by 11 bases, the J end by 9 bases, with 17 bases between. This CDR3 is built from 12 residues. Germline assignment: CDR1 ENHRY and CDR2 SYGVKD. The CDR3 sequence: CAATDGAVEQFF. In nucleotides, the CDR3 is TGTGCCGCGACCGATGGAGCGGTTGAGCAGTTCTTC.

The chain employs TRBV7-3 and TRBJ2-7, with 12 bases identical to TRBD1. J was trimmed by 4 bases and V by 1 base; bases with no gene match: 5. The CDR3 spans 16 residues. CDR1 and CDR2 (germline): SGHTA, FQGTGA. CDR3 sequence (DNA): TGTGCCAGCAGCTTAAGCCCGGGACAGGGGGCGTACGAGCAGTACTTC. This codes for CASSLSPGQGAYEQYF.

This clonotype has more than one count but fewer than ten. V is TRBV9 and J is TRBJ1-1, with a weak D call TRBD1 (6 bases). This CDR3 is 15 amino acids long. Trimming shortened V by 0 bases and J by 0 bases, and 9 bases separated the two germline ends. Germline V gives CDR1 SGDLS, CDR2 YYNGEE. Here the CDR3 reads CASSVGGLMNTEAFF. Written as DNA, the CDR3 is TGTGCCAGCAGCGTAGGGGGGCTAATGAACACTGAAGCTTTCTTT.

The rearrangement joins TRBV10-3 to TRBJ1-3; 8 positions match TRBD1. The CDR3 sequence is 17 residues long. Germline V lookup: CDR1 ENHRY, CDR2 SYGVKD. V gave up 6 bases and J gave up 4 bases; unmatched junction bases: 14. This chain's CDR3 is CAIRGTGEMRGGNTIYF. CDR3 nucleotide sequence: TGTGCCATCAGGGGGACAGGCGAAATGCGAGGAGGAAACACCATATATTTT.

This clonotype was picked up one time. Because it lacks the conserved phenylalanine or tryptophan at the end, this CDR3 is likely a read error. This sequence joins TRBV20-1 and TRBJ2-5; D not resolved. V gave up 4 bases and J gave up 5 bases, with 14 bases separating them. CDR1 and CDR2 from the germline V gene are DFQATT and SNEGSKA (reference sequence). This CDR3 is built from 13 residues. CDR3 nucleotides: TGCAGTGCTATTTCGGTGGATCGGGAGACCCAGTACCTC. This gives the protein CSAISVDRETQYL.

V and J are TRBV5-8 and TRBJ1-2; D unclear. CDR1 and CDR2 from the germline V gene are SGHTS and YDEGEE. There are 14 residues in the CDR3. The ends were cut back, 2 bases at V and 6 bases at J, with 14 bases in the middle. The CDR3 nucleotides are TGTGCCAGCAGCTTATCTACGGTTACTGATGGCTACACCTTC. Translating it yields CASSLSTVTDGYTF.

The chain employs TRBV6-5 and TRBJ1-6; a weak D match, TRBD1 (6 bases). Per the germline V gene, CDR1 is MNHEY and CDR2 is SVGAGI. V lost 5 bases and J lost 3, with 11 bases in between. The CDR3 consists of 15 residues. The CDR3 DNA follows: TGTGCCAGCAGTAGACAGGCCGACTATAATTCACCCCTCCACTTT. Translating gives CASSRQADYNSPLHF.

This clonotype was counted between two and nine times. V usage is TRBV7-2 and J usage is TRBJ2-7; 9 bases map to TRBD1. The CDR3 totals 18 residues. Germline loops: CDR1 SGHTA, CDR2 FQGNSA. The junction had 16 bases not matched to a gene; V was cut back by 5 bases and J by 2 bases. This CDR3 reads CASSLTRQRQGGTYEQYF. The CDR3 DNA follows: TGTGCCAGCAGCCTCACACGGCAGAGACAGGGGGGCACCTACGAGCAGTACTTC.

V is TRBV29-1 and J is TRBJ2-3; no reliable D call. The V gene's germline CDR1 is SQVTM and CDR2 ANQGSEA. The ends were cut back, 4 bases at V and 0 bases at J, with 8 bases in the middle. The CDR3 consists of 13 residues. CDR3 amino acids: CSVAEASTDTQYF. DNA for the CDR3: TGCAGCGTTGCGGAAGCTAGCACAGATACGCAGTATTTT.

J is TRBJ2-7 and V is TRBV29-1; the match to TRBD2 covers 10 bases. V was clipped by 1 base and J by 1 base; unmatched bases: 7. CDR3 length equals 16 residues. The germline V gene has CDR1 SQVTM and CDR2 ANQGSEA. CDR3 protein: CSVEGPWTSGSYEQYF. The CDR3 DNA reads TGCAGCGTTGAAGGTCCCTGGACTAGCGGTTCCTACGAGCAGTACTTC.

J is TRBJ1-5 and V is TRBV7-9; the D is unclear. V shed 5 bases and J shed 0 bases, with 5 bases lying between them. This CDR3 comprises 13 residues. Germline lookup yields CDR1 SEHNR and CDR2 FQNEAQ (reference sequence). The CDR3 nucleotides read TGTGCCAGCAGCCAATATAGCAATCAGCCCCAGCATTTT. This gives the protein CASSQYSNQPQHF.

The CDR3 loop reads CASSLVTSEQYF. The CDR3 DNA follows: TGCGCCAGCAGCTTAGTTACTAGCGAGCAGTACTTC. The chain is built from TRBV5-1 and TRBJ2-7; perhaps TRBD2 as D (5 bases). V lost 2 bases and J 6 bases, leaving 9 bases between the germline ends. CDR1 and CDR2 from the germline V gene are SGHRS and YFSETQ. The CDR3 is 12 amino acids.

CDR3 sequence reads: CASSINPGGEQTF. DNA of the CDR3: TGTGCCAGTAGTATAAACCCGGGCGGAGAACAAACCTTC. This chain connects TRBV19 to TRBJ1-2; the D is unclear. Trimming took off 2 bases at V and 14 bases at J, with 18 bases between the two ends. The CDR3 contains 13 residues. The V gene's germline CDR1 is LNHDA and CDR2 SQIVND (reference sequence).

This clonotype came up many times. The genes are TRBV10-2 and TRBJ2-5, with D possibly being TRBD1 (5 bases). The ends were cut back, 3 bases at V and 1 base at J, with 12 bases in the middle. Looked up from germline, CDR1 is WSHSY and CDR2 is SAAADI. The CDR3 has 15 residues. The CDR3 region is CASSDWSGLQETQYF. The CDR3 bases are TGCGCCAGCAGTGATTGGTCAGGGCTCCAAGAGACCCAGTACTTC.

The rearrangement links TRBV7-9 to TRBJ2-7, with a possible D match to TRBD1 (7 bases). V was shortened by 5 bases and J by 6 bases, with 23 bases between the two germline ends. The CDR3 sequence is 16 residues long. Germline lookup yields CDR1 SEHNR and CDR2 FQNEAQ (reference sequence). Written as DNA, the CDR3 is TGTGCCAGCAGCAGGACCCCGGGGGACAGTATCGGCGAGCAGTACTTC. This sequence encodes CASSRTPGDSIGEQYF. Filled out from reference TRBV7-9 and TRBJ2-7, the complete variable domain reads DTGVSQNPRHKITKRGQNVTFRCDPISEHNRLYWYRQTLGQGPEFLTYFQNEAQLEKSRLLSDRFSAERPKGSFSTLEIQRTEQGDSAMYLCASSRTPGDSIGEQYFGPGTRLTVT.

Notes on this clonotype: The germline gene is not matched at one end of the junction; a read error may be the cause. The V gene is TRBV10-2, the J gene TRBJ2-3, with a weak D call TRBD1 (6 bases). CDR1 is WSHSY and CDR2 is SAAADI in the germline V gene. CDR3 length: 14 residues. The DNA of the CDR3 is TGTGCCAGCAACGCCCGGGACATCACAGATACGCAGTATTTT. Its protein product is CASNARDITDTQYF.

This chain joins TRBV9 and TRBJ2-1; D remains unclear. Germline V gene data show CDR1 as SGDLS and CDR2 as YYNGEE. The CDR3 contains 12 residues. Trimming pared 2 bases from V and 10 bases from J, leaving 10 bases between. The CDR3, as DNA: TGTGCCAGCAGCGTTTCACTCGGGGAGCAGTTCTTC. Encoded protein: CASSVSLGEQFF.

The chain links TRBV2 to TRBJ1-1; D is unclear. Germline V gene lookup returns CDR1 SNHLY and CDR2 FYNNEI. V was shortened by 6 bases and J by 5 bases, with 13 bases between the two germline ends. The CDR3 covers 13 residues. The CDR3 reads CASRASVHTEAFF. The CDR3 DNA follows: TGTGCCAGCAGGGCGAGCGTGCATACTGAAGCTTTCTTT.